The 28 T cell receptor beta chains below were found in one sample sequenced in a study of radiation and T cells in renal cell carcinoma (dated by TCRdb to 2018 to 2021). Receptors were amplified or captured by the immunoSEQ multiplex PCR assay. In its TCRdb copy, this immuneACCESS table keeps in-frame sequences only and misses some clones. Where compared with another copy, unresolved V genes explain less than half of these, and the others have no known cause. The sample includes 100,000 to 150,000 clones, with approximately 75% observed a single time. Under 2.5% of the sample rests with the top ten. The time point label of this sample denotes: blood 2 weeks post-SBRT. The treatment or condition label of this sample denotes: 15 Gy SBRT to primary tumor, nephrectomy 4 weeks later. The specimen was blood, collected from a patient whose treatment included radiotherapy and nephrectomy. These receptors all stem from an older woman with renal cell carcinoma.

Here the CDR3 DNA reads TGTGCCAGCAGTCCGACAGGGGGCTACGAGCAGTACTTC. Its translation is CASSPTGGYEQYF. The genes are TRBV28 and TRBJ2-7; 9 bases map to TRBD1. Germline-derived CDR1 and CDR2 are MDHEN and SYDVKM. There are 13 residues in the CDR3. V dropped 5 bases and J dropped 3; count of bases not matched to a gene: 2.

V and J are TRBV19 and TRBJ1-1; no clear D. The CDR3 runs 13 residues. Per the germline V gene, CDR1 is LNHDA and CDR2 is SQIVND (reference sequence). The CDR3 coding sequence is TGTGCAACGAGCGAGGCCATGAACACTGAAGCTTTCTTT. Its translation is CATSEAMNTEAFF.

This sequence joins TRBV10-1 and TRBJ1-3; no clear D gene. CDR3 length: 14 residues. The V end was cut by 5 bases, the J end by 0 bases, with 8 bases between. Germline values: CDR1 WNHNN, CDR2 SYGVQD (reference sequence). The CDR3 DNA is TGCGCCAGCAGTCCCTCGAGCTCTGGAAACACCATATATTTT. The encoded protein is CASSPSSSGNTIYF.

For this clone: Compared with germline, one end of the junction differs, possibly owing to a read error. This rearrangement joins TRBV19 to TRBJ1-2, with TRBD1 as a possible D gene (5 bases). The CDR3 covers 14 residues. Germline V gene data show CDR1 as LNHDA and CDR2 as SQIVND (reference sequence). The CDR3 loop is CASSIAERGYGYTF. CDR3 DNA: TGTGCCAGCAGTATAGCAGAGAGGGGCTATGGCTACACCTTC.

The chain links TRBV28 to TRBJ2-7; 11 bases align to TRBD1. The CDR3 covers 15 residues. Germline CDR1 reads MDHEN; CDR2 reads SYDVKM. V lost 7 bases and J lost 5; bases outside the gene matches: 10. Here the CDR3 reads CASTPGTGGINEQYF. CDR3 sequence (DNA): TGTGCCAGCACCCCCGGGACAGGGGGAATCAACGAGCAGTACTTC.

V gene TRBV25-1 combines with J gene TRBJ1-1; weak D call: TRBD1 (6 bases). V gave up 3 bases and J gave up 4 bases, with 18 bases separating them. This CDR3 has 16 residues. CDR1 is MGHDK and CDR2 is SYGVNS in the germline V gene. The CDR3 reads CASSDITGRGGTEAFF. Written as DNA, the CDR3 is TGTGCCAGCAGTGACATTACAGGGCGGGGCGGCACTGAAGCTTTCTTT.

The chain joins TRBV19 to TRBJ1-5, with D perhaps TRBD1 (5 bases). Trimming pared 4 bases from V and 5 bases from J, leaving 18 bases between. Per germline, CDR1 LNHDA and CDR2 SQIVND (reference sequence). This CDR3 region has 16 residues. CDR3 nucleotide sequence: TGTGCCAGTAGTAGACGGGACCCCAAAGCCGATCAGCCCCAGCATTTT. This translates into CASSRRDPKADQPQHF.

This chain links TRBV30 with TRBJ1-3; D ambiguous. The CDR3 runs 15 residues. Germline CDR1 reads GTSNPN; CDR2 reads SVGIG (reference sequence). V dropped 2 bases and J dropped 0 bases, with 11 bases sitting between them. The CDR3 is CAWSRRGGSGNTIYF. The CDR3 bases are TGTGCCTGGAGTAGGAGAGGCGGCTCTGGAAACACCATATATTTT.

The V gene is TRBV19, the J gene TRBJ2-7, with no clear D. The CDR3 runs to 14 residues. Germline lookup yields CDR1 LNHDA and CDR2 SQIVND (reference sequence). V was cut by 3 bases and J by 0 bases, with 9 bases left in between. CDR3 nucleotides: TGTGCCAGTAGTATCAACGCAAACTCCTACGAGCAGTACTTC. It codes for CASSINANSYEQYF.

This chain uses TRBV4-2 with TRBJ2-5; no definite D call. The end of the DNA fits TRBJ2-7 better, so the J call may be wrong. The CDR3 covers 14 residues. The germline CDR1 and CDR2 sequences are LGHNA and YNFKEQ. CDR3 region: CASSQVGSDYEQYF. CDR3 in DNA: TGTGCCAGCAGCCAAGTTGGCAGCGACTACGAGCAGTACTTC.

For the CDR3, the DNA is TGTGCCAGCCACTCTACGGGACTAGCGGGAGAGGGGGAGCTGTTTTTT. It specifies CASHSTGLAGEGELFF. The rearrangement uses TRBV19 and TRBJ2-2, with 14 bases that match TRBD2. This CDR3 has 16 amino acids. The germline V gene encodes CDR1 LNHDA and CDR2 SQIVND (reference sequence). Trimming cost V 9 bases and J 8 bases; bases outside gene matches: 11.

V gene TRBV7-9 combines with J gene TRBJ1-3; D unresolved. CDR3 length equals 14 residues. Germline CDR1 and CDR2: SEHNR and FQNEAQ (reference sequence). Trimming stripped 7 bases from V and 0 bases from J, with 10 bases between. CDR3 protein: CASNAINSGNTIYF. Here the CDR3 DNA reads TGTGCCAGCAATGCGATAAACTCTGGAAACACCATATATTTT.

The V gene is TRBV4-3, the J gene TRBJ2-7; TRBD2 agrees at 13 bases. Germline V gene data show CDR1 as LGHNA and CDR2 as YSLEER. J was trimmed by 3 bases and V by 0 bases; bases with no gene match: 8. CDR3 length equals 18 residues. CDR3 nucleotides: TGCGCCAGCAGCCAAGATGTATGGGGGACTAGCGGGATCTACGAGCAGTACTTC. This codes for CASSQDVWGTSGIYEQYF.

The genes are TRBV27 and TRBJ2-1; 7 bases are shared with TRBD1. Germline V CDR1 and CDR2: MNHEY, SMNVEV (reference sequence). The CDR3 sequence is 16 residues long. Trimming took 7 bases from V and 4 from J; bases not matched to a gene: 13. In DNA form, the CDR3 reads TGTGCCAGCACGTTATCCGGGACAGTCAAGTACAATGAGCAGTTCTTC. Translation gives CASTLSGTVKYNEQFF.

The chain has TRBV6-6 and TRBJ1-2; TRBD1 is a possible D gene (5 bases). With 2 bases removed from V and 0 bases from J, the gap between germline ends came to 10 bases. The CDR3 is 15 amino acids. Germline CDR1 reads MNHNY; CDR2 reads SVGAGI (reference sequence). The CDR3 nucleotides read TGTGCCAGCAGTTACGGGGGGGATGCTAACTATGGCTACACCTTC. Its translation is CASSYGGDANYGYTF.

The chain links TRBV4-2 to TRBJ2-1; 10 positions agree with TRBD2. The CDR3 loop spans 16 amino acids. Germline assignment: CDR1 LGHNA and CDR2 YNFKEQ. J lost 7 bases, V lost 1 base, and 7 bases had no gene match. The CDR3 reads CASSQGAGGPFNEQFF. DNA for the CDR3: TGTGCCAGCAGCCAAGGAGCGGGAGGGCCCTTTAATGAGCAGTTCTTC.

J is TRBJ1-3 and V is TRBV6-5, with D tentatively TRBD1 (5 bases). V was cut by 2 bases and J by 2 bases, with 10 bases left in between. The CDR3 covers 15 residues. Per germline, CDR1 MNHEY and CDR2 SVGAGI. The CDR3 sequence: CASSYPGGAGNTIYF. In DNA form, the CDR3 reads TGTGCCAGCAGTTACCCCGGGGGGGCTGGAAACACCATATATTTT.

V gene TRBV19 combines with J gene TRBJ2-5; 9 positions agree with TRBD2. Germline CDR1 and CDR2: LNHDA and SQIVND (reference sequence). V shed 5 bases, J shed 0 bases, and the junction held 7 bases outside the gene matches. There are 16 residues in the CDR3. The CDR3 DNA reads TGTGCCAGTAGTTCTTGGAGCGGGGGGAACCAAGAGACCCAGTACTTC. Translation gives CASSSWSGGNQETQYF.

The rearrangement uses TRBV19 and TRBJ2-1; D uncertain. The germline CDR1 and CDR2 sequences are LNHDA and SQIVND (reference sequence). The germline V and J ends were trimmed by 0 bases and 5 bases, with 11 bases remaining between them. This CDR3 is 15 amino acids long. CDR3 coding DNA: TGTGCCAGTAGTATAGACTACAGTCGCCACAATGAGCAGTTCTTC. Translating it yields CASSIDYSRHNEQFF.

V and J are TRBV5-1 and TRBJ1-1; perhaps TRBD1 as D (6 bases). This CDR3 contains 14 residues. V lost 2 bases to trimming and J lost 1 base, with 9 bases between them. From germline, CDR1 is SGHRS and CDR2 YFSETQ. CDR3 sequence reads: CASSLQGWNTEAFF. CDR3 in DNA: TGCGCCAGCAGCTTACAGGGCTGGAACACTGAAGCTTTCTTT.

This clone showed up many times. The chain couples TRBV29-1 to TRBJ2-7; D ambiguous. Looked up from germline, CDR1 is SQVTM and CDR2 is ANQGSEA. The V end was cut by 1 base, the J end by 1 base, with 8 bases between. CDR3 size: 13 residues. The chain's CDR3 is CSVEVGHSYEQYF. CDR3 coding DNA: TGCAGCGTTGAAGTTGGGCATTCCTACGAGCAGTACTTC.

The V call is TRBV28, the J call TRBJ1-3; no clear D gene. V dropped 6 bases and J dropped 0 bases, with 12 bases sitting between them. Germline V gene lookup returns CDR1 MDHEN and CDR2 SYDVKM. The CDR3 extends over 15 amino acids. Here the CDR3 reads CASREGSSSGNTIYF. Written as DNA, the CDR3 is TGTGCCAGCAGGGAAGGGAGCAGCTCTGGAAACACCATATATTTT.

The chain is built from TRBV29-1 and TRBJ2-7; 14 bases agree with TRBD2. V dropped 4 bases and J dropped 5; count of bases not matched to a gene: 7. This CDR3 contains 15 residues. Per germline, CDR1 SQVTM and CDR2 ANQGSEA. The CDR3 bases are TGCAGCGTTGGAACGACTAGCGGGAGGGTCAACGAGCAGTACTTC. Amino acid sequence: CSVGTTSGRVNEQYF.

V gene TRBV11-3 combines with J gene TRBJ2-7, with D hard to call. CDR1 is SGHNT, CDR2 YENEEA, per germline. Trimming removed 4 bases from V and 0 bases from J, with 10 bases in between. This CDR3 is built from 14 residues. CDR3 in amino acids: CASSSSPSSYEQYF. DNA of the CDR3: TGTGCCAGCAGCTCCTCACCGAGCTCCTACGAGCAGTACTTC.

The chain uses TRBV9 and TRBJ1-1; 12 bases map to TRBD1. This CDR3 has 14 amino acids. Germline CDR1 SGDLS, CDR2 YYNGEE. Trimming took 4 bases from V and 6 from J; bases not matched to a gene: 4. The CDR3 nucleotides read TGTGCCAGCAGCATGGGGACAGGGGGCCCTGAAGCTTTCTTT. This sequence encodes CASSMGTGGPEAFF.

The rearrangement uses TRBV19 and TRBJ2-5; TRBD1 is a possible D gene (5 bases). From germline, CDR1 is LNHDA and CDR2 SQIVND (reference sequence). Trimming took off 3 bases at V and 5 bases at J, with 10 bases between the two ends. The CDR3 loop spans 13 amino acids. Written as DNA, the CDR3 is TGTGCCAGTAGTATCAACAGGCGGGAGACCCAGTACTTC. Translating gives CASSINRRETQYF.

V and J are TRBV9 and TRBJ2-3, with a possible D match to TRBD2 (6 bases). Germline CDR1 is SGDLS and CDR2 is YYNGEE. This CDR3 is built from 13 residues. V gave up 0 bases and J gave up 4 bases, with 6 bases separating them. As DNA, the CDR3 is TGTGCCAGCAGCGTAGGGGGGGCAGATACGCAGTATTTT. Amino acids: CASSVGGADTQYF.

This clone has just one count. The chain employs TRBV21-1 and TRBJ1-1; the tabulated D call, TRBD1, remains unverified against the DNA. TRBV21-1 is a pseudogene segment. The CDR3 is 15 amino acids. CDR3 in amino acids: CASSPRGTRGTEAFF. For the CDR3, the DNA is TGTGCCAGCAGCCCCAGGGGTACCAGGGGCACTGAAGCTTTCTTT.